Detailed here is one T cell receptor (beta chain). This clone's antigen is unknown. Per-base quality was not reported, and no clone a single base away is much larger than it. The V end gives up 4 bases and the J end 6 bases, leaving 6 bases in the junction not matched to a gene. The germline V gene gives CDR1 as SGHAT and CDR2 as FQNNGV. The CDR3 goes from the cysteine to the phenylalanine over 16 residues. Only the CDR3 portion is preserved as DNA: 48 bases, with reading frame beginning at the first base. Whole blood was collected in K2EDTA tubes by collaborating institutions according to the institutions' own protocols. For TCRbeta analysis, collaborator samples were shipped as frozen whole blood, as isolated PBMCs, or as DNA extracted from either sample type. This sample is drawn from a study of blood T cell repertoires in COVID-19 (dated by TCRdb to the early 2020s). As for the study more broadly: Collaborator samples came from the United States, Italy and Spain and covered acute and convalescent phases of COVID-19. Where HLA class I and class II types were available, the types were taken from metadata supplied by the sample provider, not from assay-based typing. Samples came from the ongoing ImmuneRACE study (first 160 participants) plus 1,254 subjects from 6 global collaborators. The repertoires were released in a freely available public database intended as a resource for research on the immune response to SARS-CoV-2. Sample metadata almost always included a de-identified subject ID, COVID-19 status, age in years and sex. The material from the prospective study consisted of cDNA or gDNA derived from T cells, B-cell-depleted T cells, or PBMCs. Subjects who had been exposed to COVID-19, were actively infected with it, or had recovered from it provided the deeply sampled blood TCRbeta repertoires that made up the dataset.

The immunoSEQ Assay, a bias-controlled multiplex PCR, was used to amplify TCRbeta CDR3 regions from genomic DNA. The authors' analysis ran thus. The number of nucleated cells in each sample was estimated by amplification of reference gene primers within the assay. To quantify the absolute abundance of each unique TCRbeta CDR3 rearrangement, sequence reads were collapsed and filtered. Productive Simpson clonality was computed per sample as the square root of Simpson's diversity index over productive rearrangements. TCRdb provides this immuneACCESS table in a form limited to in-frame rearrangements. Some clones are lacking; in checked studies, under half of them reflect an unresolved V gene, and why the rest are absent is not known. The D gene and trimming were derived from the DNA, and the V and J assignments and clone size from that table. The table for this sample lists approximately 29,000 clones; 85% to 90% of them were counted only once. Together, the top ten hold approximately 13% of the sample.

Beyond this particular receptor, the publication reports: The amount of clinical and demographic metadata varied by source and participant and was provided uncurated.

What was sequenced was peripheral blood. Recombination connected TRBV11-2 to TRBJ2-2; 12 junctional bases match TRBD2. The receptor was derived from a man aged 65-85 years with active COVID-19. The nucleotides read TGTGCCAGCAGCTCCCTGACTAGCGGGAGCGCCGGGGAGCTGTTTTTT. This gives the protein CASSSLTSGSAGELFF.